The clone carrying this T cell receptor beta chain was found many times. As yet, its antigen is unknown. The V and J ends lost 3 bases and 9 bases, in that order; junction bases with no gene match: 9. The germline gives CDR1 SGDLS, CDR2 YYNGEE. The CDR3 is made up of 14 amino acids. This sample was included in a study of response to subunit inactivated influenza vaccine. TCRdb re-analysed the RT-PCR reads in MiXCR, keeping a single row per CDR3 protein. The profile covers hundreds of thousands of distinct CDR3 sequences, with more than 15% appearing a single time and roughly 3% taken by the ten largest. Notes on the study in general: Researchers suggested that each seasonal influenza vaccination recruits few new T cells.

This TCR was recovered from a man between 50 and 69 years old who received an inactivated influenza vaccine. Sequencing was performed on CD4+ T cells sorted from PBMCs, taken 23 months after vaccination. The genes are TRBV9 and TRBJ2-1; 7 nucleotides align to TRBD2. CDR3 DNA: TGTGCCAGCAGCGAACGGCTAGCGGTCGGTGAGCAGTTCTTC. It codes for CASSERLAVGEQFF.